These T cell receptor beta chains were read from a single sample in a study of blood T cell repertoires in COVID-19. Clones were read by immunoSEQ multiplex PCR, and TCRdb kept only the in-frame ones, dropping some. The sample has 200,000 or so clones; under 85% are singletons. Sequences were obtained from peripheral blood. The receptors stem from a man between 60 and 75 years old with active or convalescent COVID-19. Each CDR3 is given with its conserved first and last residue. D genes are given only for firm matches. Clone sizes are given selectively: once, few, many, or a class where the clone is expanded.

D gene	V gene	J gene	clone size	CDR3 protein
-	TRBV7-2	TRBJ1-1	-	CASKEGNTEAFF
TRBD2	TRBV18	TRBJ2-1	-	CASSPAGSGIFYEQFF
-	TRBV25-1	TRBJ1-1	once	CASSAQGNTEAFF
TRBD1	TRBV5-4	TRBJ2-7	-	CASSVSGTGWQYF
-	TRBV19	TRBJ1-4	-	CACHGGSNEKLFF
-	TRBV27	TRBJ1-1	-	CASSTQQGGTTEAFF
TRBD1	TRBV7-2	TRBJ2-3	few	CASSFGTGYTDTQYF
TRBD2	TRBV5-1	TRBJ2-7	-	CASSLGGTPPSLAEEQYF
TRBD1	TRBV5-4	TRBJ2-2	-	CASSPAGGANTGELFF
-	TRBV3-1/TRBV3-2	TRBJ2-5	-	CASSQGVEAWETQYF
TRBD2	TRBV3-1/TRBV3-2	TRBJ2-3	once	CASSPAQLAGGHPGTDTQYF
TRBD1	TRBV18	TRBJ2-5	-	CASSPRDRLSQYF
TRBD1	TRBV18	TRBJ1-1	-	CASSRGQANTEAFF
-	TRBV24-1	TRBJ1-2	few	CATSDWQGNYGYTF
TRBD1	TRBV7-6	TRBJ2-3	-	CASSSSARQGPDTQYF
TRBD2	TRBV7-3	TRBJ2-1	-	CASSFVAGAYNEQFF
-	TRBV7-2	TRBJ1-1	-	CASSLVYVQNTEAFF
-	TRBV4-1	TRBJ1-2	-	CASSQANRDYGYTF
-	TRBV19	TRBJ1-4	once	CASRGHTNEKLFF
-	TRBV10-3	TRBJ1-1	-	CAISAEGSATEAFF
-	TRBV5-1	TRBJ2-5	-	CASSWGPQETQYF
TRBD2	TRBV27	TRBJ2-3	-	CASRTGGLAGLTGTDTQYF
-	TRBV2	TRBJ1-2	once	CASRDRPSNYGYTF
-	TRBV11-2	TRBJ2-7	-	CASSPWTAGGEQYF
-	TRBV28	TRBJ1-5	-	CASSLLHQPQHF
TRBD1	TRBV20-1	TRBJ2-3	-	CSASRDSASTDTQYF
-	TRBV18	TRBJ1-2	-	CASSPAGGSYGYTF
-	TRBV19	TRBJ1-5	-	CASSLGTHNQPQHF
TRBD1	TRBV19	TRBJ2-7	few	CASRQGSGSYEQYF
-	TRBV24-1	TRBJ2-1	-	CATRKSSYNEQFF
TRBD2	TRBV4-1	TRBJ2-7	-	CASSQDQSGGTLTYEQYF
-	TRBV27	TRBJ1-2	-	CASSLYRDVLGYTF
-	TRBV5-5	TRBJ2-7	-	CASSFGISASYEQYF
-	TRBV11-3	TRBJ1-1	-	CASSFGPMNTEAFF
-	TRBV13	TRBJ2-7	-	CASSLTPTVFYEQYF
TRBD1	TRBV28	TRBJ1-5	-	CASFDRAPSNQPQHF
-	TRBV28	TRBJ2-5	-	CASIGKGGETQYF
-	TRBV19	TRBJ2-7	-	CASSTLGDSEQYF
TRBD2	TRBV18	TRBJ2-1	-	CASSPPSGGNNEQFF
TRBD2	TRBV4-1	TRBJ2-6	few	CASSQRGVQDSGANVLTF
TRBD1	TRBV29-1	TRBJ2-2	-	CSAAMKQGGGELFF
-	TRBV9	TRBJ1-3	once	CASSVPGGNTIYF
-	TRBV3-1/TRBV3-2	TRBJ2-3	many	CASSQERGGISTNTQYF
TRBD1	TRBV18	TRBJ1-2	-	CASSPGQEYGYTF
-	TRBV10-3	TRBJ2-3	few	CAISEGRFSGTDTQYF
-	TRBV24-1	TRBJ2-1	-	CATSDQGYEQFF
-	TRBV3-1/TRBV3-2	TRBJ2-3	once	CASSQLAAGTDTQYF
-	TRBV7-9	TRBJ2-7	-	CASSSNSYEQYF
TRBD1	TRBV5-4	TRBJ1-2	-	CASSWDRESFGYTF
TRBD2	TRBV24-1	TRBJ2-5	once	CATSDQTSGSIETQYF
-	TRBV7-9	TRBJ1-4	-	CASSLQGTNEKLFF
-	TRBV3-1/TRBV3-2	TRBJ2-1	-	CASSQGGGHDEQFF
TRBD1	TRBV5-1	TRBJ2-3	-	CASSSAQGARGTDTQYF
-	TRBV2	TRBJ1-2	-	CASSEMAGFNYGYTF
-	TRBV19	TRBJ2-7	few	CASSTPSGSSAGEQYF